This T cell receptor beta chain was observed in a study of breast tumors, draining lymph nodes, adjacent tissues. TCRdb independently ran MiXCR on the multiplex PCR reads; one entry per CDR3 protein. This repertoire shows 12,000 to 15,000 distinct CDR3 sequences, around 52% found once; its top ten account for about 33%. The sequenced sample consisted of tumor-adjacent breast tissue. This receptor was obtained from a female donor with breast cancer. Some clones in this sample may be carry-over from other donors' samples.

The CDR3 loop reads CSGGEVKINEQFF. The DNA for the CDR3 is TGCAGCGGAGGGGAGGTGAAAATCAATGAGCAGTTCTTC. The chain carries TRBV29-1 and TRBJ2-1; D may be TRBD2 (6 bases). This CDR3 contains 13 residues. The germline V gene encodes CDR1 SQVTM and CDR2 ANQGSEA. V lost 7 bases, J lost 6 bases, and 16 bases lay in between.